The 5 T cell receptor beta chains reported below all come from one sample, sequenced in a study of blood T cells in healthy people across ages. The second PCR ran about 6 to 11 cycles with a sample-barcoded 5' primer and J-beta primers. TCRdb re-analysed the 5' RACE reads in MiXCR, keeping a single row per CDR3 protein. The top ten clones hold 30% to 45% of a sample with approximately 690,000 distinct CDR3 sequences, roughly three fifths of them seen once. The sample was blood. The receptors stem from a man in his 60s in good health.

The rearrangement links TRBV5-1 to TRBJ1-2, with 7 nucleotides matching TRBD1. The CDR3 totals 14 residues. J gave up 8 bases and V 6 bases, and 13 bases lay outside the gene matches. In germline, CDR1 is SGHRS, CDR2 YFSETQ. The CDR3 nucleotides read TGCGCCAGCACCCTTACAGGGGCCAGGGGGGGCTACACCTTC. The encoded protein is CASTLTGARGGYTF.

The gene calls are TRBV6-5 and TRBJ2-1; D is possibly TRBD1 (6 bases). The CDR3 loop spans 16 amino acids. CDR1 and CDR2 (germline): MNHEY, SVGAGI. Trimming stripped 6 bases from V and 6 bases from J, with 21 bases between. Written as DNA, the CDR3 is TGTGCCAGCAGCAGGGGTCTATATCCCCCCTGCAATGAGCAGTTCTTC. Residues: CASSRGLYPPCNEQFF.

J is TRBJ1-2 and V is TRBV2; 8 bases match TRBD1. CDR1 and CDR2 (germline): SNHLY, FYNNEI. V dropped 9 bases and J dropped 8; count of bases not matched to a gene: 14. The CDR3 has 14 amino acids. CDR3 amino acids: CASTRDRGGGGYTF. Written as DNA, the CDR3 is TGTGCCAGTACCAGAGACAGGGGAGGCGGCGGCTACACCTTC.

The chain combines TRBV29-1 with TRBJ2-3, with D possibly TRBD2 on 6 matching bases. Between the trimmed V and J ends, which lost 5 bases and 4 bases, there was a span of 13 bases. The CDR3 runs 13 residues. Per germline, CDR1 SQVTM and CDR2 ANQGSEA. CDR3 protein: CSVLFGGSDTQYF. CDR3 DNA sequence: TGCAGCGTTCTCTTCGGGGGTTCAGATACGCAGTATTTT.

V is TRBV7-9 and J is TRBJ2-6; D possibly corresponds to TRBD1 (6 bases). The V end lost 7 bases, the J end lost 0 bases, and 19 bases lay between the germline ends. In germline, CDR1 is SEHNR, CDR2 FQNEAQ (reference sequence). The CDR3 is 18 amino acids. This chain's CDR3 is CASTSGQGVSSGANVLTF. CDR3 DNA: TGTGCCAGCACCTCGGGACAAGGAGTTAGCTCTGGGGCCAACGTCCTGACTTTC.